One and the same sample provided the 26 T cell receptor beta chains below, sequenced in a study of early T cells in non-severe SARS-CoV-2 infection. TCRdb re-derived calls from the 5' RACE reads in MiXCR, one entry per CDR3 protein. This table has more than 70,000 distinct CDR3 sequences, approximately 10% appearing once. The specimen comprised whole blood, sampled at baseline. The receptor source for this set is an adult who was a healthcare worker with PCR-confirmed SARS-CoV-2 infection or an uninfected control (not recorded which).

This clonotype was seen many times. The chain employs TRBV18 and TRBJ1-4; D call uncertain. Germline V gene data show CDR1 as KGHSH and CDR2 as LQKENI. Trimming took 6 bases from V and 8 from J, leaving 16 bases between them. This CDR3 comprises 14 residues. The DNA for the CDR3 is TGTGCCAGCTCTACCGGGTTTCAGGAGGAAAAACTGTTTTTT. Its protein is CASSTGFQEEKLFF. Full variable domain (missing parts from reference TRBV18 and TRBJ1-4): NAGVMQNPRHLVRRRGQEARLRCSPMKGHSHVYWYRQLPEEGLKFMVYLQKENIIDESGMPKERFSAEFPKEGPSILRIQQVVRGDSAAYFCASSTGFQEEKLFFGSGTQLSVL.

The CDR3 nucleotides read TGCGCCAGCAGCCAGCTGACTAGCGGCCAAGAGACCCAGTACTTC. It translates to CASSQLTSGQETQYF. The V gene is TRBV4-3, the J gene TRBJ2-5, with 9 bases identical to TRBD2. Per the germline V gene, CDR1 is LGHNA and CDR2 is YSLEER. This CDR3 is built from 15 residues. With V trimmed by 3 bases and J by 1 base, 3 bases remained unmatched.

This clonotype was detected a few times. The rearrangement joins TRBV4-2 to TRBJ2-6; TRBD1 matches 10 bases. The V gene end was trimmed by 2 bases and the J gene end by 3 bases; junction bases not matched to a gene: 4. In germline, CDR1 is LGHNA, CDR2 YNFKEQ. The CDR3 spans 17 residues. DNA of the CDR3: TGTGCCAGCAGCCAAAGTGGGACAGGGGTTGGGGCCAACGTCCTGACTTTC. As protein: CASSQSGTGVGANVLTF.

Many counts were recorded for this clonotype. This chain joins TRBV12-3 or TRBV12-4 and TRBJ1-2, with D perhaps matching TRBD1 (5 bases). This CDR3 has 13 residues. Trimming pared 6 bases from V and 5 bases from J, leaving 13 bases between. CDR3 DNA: TGTGCCAGCAGCTCAGGGCGCGGGTATGGCTACACCTTC. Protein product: CASSSGRGYGYTF.

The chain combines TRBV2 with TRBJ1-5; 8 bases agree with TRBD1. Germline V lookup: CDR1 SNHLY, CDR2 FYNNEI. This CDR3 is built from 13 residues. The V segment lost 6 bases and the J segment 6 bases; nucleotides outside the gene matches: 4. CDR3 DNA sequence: TGTGCCAGCAGGGACAGGGTAATTCAGCCCCAGCATTTT. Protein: CASRDRVIQPQHF.

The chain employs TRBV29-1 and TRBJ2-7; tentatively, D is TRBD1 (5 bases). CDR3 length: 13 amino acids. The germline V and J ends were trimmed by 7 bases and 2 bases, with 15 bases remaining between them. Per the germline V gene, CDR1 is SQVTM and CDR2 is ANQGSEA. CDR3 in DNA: TGCAGCGCTCTACCTGACAGCACCTACGAGCAGTACTTC. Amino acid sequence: CSALPDSTYEQYF.

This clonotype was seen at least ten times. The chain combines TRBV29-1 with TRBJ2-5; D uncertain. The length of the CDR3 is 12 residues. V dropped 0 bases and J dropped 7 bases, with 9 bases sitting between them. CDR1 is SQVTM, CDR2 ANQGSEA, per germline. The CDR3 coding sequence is TGCAGCGTTGAAGAAGGTCCGGGGACCCAGTACTTC. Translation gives CSVEEGPGTQYF.

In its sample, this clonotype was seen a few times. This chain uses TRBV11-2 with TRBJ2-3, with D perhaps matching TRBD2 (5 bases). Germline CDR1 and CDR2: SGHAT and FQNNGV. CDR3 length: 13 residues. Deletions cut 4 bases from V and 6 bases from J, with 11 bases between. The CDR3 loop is CASSSFSDDTQYF. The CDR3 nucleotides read TGTGCCAGCAGCTCCTTTAGCGACGATACGCAGTATTTT.

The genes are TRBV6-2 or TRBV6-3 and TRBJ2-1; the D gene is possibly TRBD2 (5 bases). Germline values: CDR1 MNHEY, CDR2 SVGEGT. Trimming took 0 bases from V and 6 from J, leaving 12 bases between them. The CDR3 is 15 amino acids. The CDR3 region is CASSYSKSGGNEQFF. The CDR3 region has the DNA TGTGCCAGCAGTTACTCGAAAAGCGGAGGCAATGAGCAGTTCTTC.

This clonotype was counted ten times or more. The CDR3 region is CSALRTGVLSGNTIYF. For the CDR3, the DNA is TGCAGTGCTTTACGGACAGGCGTTCTCTCTGGAAACACCATATATTTT. The J gene is TRBJ1-3, the V gene TRBV20-1; 7 positions agree with TRBD1. The V and J ends lost 5 bases and 0 bases, in that order; junction bases with no gene match: 10. The CDR3 extends over 16 amino acids. Per the germline V gene, CDR1 is DFQATT and CDR2 is SNEGSKA (reference sequence).

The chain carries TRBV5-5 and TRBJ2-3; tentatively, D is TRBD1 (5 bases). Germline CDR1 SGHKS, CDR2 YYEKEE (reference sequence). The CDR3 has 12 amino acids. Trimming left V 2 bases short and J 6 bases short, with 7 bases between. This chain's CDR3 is CASSLQEDTQYF. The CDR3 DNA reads TGTGCCAGCAGCTTACAGGAGGATACGCAGTATTTT.

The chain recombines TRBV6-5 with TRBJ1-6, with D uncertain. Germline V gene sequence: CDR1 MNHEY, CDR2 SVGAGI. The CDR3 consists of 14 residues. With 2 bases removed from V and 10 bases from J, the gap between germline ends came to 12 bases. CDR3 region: CASSYSRQRSPLHF. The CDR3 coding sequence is TGTGCCAGCAGTTACAGCCGTCAGAGATCACCCCTCCACTTT.

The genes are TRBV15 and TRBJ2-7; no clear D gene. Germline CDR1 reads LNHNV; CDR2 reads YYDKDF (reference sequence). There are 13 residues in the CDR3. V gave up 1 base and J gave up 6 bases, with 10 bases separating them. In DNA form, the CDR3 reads TGTGCCACCAGCAGAGTAGAGGAAAGCGAGCAGTACTTC. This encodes CATSRVEESEQYF. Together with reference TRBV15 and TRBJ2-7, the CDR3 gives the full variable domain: DAMVIQNPRYQVTQFGKPVTLSCSQTLNHNVMYWYQQKSSQAPKLLFHYYDKDFNNEADTPDNFQSRRPNTSFCFLDIRSPGLGDTAMYLCATSRVEESEQYFGPGTRLTVT.

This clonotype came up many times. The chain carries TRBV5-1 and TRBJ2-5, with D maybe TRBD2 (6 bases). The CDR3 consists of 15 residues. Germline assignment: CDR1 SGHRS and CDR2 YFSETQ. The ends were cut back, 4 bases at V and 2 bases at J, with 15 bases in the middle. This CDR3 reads CASSPSATDQETQYF. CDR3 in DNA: TGCGCCAGCAGCCCTAGCGCGACAGATCAAGAGACCCAGTACTTC.

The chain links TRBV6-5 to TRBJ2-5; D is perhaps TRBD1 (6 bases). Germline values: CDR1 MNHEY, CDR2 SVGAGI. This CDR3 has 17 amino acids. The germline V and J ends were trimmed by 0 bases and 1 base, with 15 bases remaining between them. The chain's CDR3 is CASSYSRPGEFQETQYF. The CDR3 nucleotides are TGTGCCAGCAGTTACTCGAGGCCAGGGGAATTCCAAGAGACCCAGTACTTC.

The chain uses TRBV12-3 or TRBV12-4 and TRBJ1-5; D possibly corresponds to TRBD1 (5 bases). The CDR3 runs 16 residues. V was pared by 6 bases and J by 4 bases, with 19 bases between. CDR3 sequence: CASRPGLRDSNQPQHF. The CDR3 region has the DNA TGTGCCAGCAGACCCGGCCTCCGGGACTCTAATCAGCCCCAGCATTTT.

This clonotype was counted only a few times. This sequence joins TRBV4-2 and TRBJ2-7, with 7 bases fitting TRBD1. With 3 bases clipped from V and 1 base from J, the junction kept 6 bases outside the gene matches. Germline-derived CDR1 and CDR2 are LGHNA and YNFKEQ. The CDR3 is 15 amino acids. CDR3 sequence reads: CASSHNTGVSYEQYF. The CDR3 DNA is TGTGCCAGCAGCCACAATACAGGGGTATCCTACGAGCAGTACTTC.

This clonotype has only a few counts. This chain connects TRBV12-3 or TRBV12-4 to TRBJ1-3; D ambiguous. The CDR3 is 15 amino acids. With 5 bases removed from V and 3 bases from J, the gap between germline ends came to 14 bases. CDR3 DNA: TGTGCCAGCAGTGCCGGCCTGTTGAGTGGAAACACCATATATTTT. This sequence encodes CASSAGLLSGNTIYF.

DNA of the CDR3: TGTGCCAGCAGCGTTAGCAACCTCTGGGAGTCAACCCTCCACTTT. Encoded protein: CASSVSNLWESTLHF. The chain is built from TRBV9 and TRBJ1-6, with D hard to call. Germline V lookup: CDR1 SGDLS, CDR2 YYNGEE. The length of the CDR3 is 15 residues. The V gene lost 2 bases and the J gene lost 14 bases, with 20 bases spanning the gap. The whole variable domain, remainder taken from reference TRBV9 and TRBJ1-6, is DSGVTQTPKHLITATGQRVTLRCSPRSGDLSVYWYQQSLDQGLQFLIQYYNGEERAKGNILERFSAQQFPDLHSELNLSSLELGDSALYFCASSVSNLWESTLHFGNGTRLTVT.

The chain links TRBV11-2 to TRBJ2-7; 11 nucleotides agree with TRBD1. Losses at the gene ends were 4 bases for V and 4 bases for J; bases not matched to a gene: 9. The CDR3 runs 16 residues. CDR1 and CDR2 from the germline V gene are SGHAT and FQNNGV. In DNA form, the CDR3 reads TGTGCCAGCAGCTCCCGGGACAGGGGGATGGGTTACGAGCAGTACTTC. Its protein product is CASSSRDRGMGYEQYF. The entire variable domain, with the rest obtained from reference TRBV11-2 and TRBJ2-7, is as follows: EAGVAQSPRYKIIEKRQSVAFWCNPISGHATLYWYQQILGQGPKLLIQFQNNGVVDDSQLPKDRFSAERLKGVDSTLKIQPAKLEDSAVYLCASSSRDRGMGYEQYFGPGTRLTVT.

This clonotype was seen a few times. CDR3 DNA: TGTGCCAGCAGCTTTGGAGGGACTTCGGGGGAGCAGTACTTC. As protein: CASSFGGTSGEQYF. The V and J genes are TRBV13 and TRBJ2-7, with a weak D call TRBD2 (6 bases). The germline V gene has CDR1 PRHDT and CDR2 FYEKMQ (reference sequence). This CDR3 region has 14 residues. V gave up 3 bases and J gave up 7 bases, with 16 bases separating them.

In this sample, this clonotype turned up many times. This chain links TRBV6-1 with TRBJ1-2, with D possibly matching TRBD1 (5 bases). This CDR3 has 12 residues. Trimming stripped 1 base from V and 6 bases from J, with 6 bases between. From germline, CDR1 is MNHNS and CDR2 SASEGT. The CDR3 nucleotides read TGTGCCAGCAGTGAAGGGGGACATGGCTACACCTTC. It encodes CASSEGGHGYTF.

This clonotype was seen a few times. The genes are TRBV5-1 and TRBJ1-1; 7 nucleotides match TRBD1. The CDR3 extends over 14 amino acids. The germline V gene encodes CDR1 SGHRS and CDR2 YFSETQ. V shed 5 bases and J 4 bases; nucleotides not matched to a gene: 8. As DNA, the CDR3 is TGCGCCAGCAGTCCGACAGGGCAAGGCACTGAAGCTTTCTTT. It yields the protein CASSPTGQGTEAFF.

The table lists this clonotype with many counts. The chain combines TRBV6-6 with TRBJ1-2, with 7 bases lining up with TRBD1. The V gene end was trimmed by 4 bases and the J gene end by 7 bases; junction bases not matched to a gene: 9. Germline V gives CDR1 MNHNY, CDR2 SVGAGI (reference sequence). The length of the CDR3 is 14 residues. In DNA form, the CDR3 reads TGTGCCAGCAGTTTAACCGGGACAGAAGGTGGCTACACCTTC. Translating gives CASSLTGTEGGYTF.

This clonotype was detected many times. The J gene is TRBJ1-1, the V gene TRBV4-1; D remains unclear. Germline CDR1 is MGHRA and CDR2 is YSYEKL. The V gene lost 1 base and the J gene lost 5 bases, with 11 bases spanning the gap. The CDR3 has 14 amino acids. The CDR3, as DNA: TGCGCCAGCAGCCAAGTACTGGGCCCAACTGAAGCTTTCTTT. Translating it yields CASSQVLGPTEAFF.

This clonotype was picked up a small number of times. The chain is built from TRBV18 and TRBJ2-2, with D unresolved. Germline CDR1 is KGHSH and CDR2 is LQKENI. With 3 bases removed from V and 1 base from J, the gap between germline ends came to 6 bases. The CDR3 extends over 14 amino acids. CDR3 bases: TGTGCCAGCTCACCGAACCTGAACACCGGGGAGCTGTTTTTT. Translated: CASSPNLNTGELFF.